The 5 T cell receptor beta chains below come from one sample, sequenced in a study of cytomegalovirus exposure and HLA in healthy donors (dated by TCRdb to about 2017). Library preparation used the immunoSEQ multiplex PCR assay. Here the immuneACCESS table is served through TCRdb, limited to in-frame sequences with V and J called. Missing clones are a known gap in these copies; in checked studies unresolved V genes cover under half, and the rest lacks a known reason. Here the sample has more than 250,000 clones; roughly 90% occur a single time. Of the sample, about 1.2% is held by the ten largest clones. The sequenced sample consisted of PBMCs. The receptors originated from a woman aged 25 to 39 in good health and CMV-seropositive.

This chain uses TRBV27 with TRBJ2-7, with 9 positions matching TRBD2. Germline trimming cut 6 bases from V and 7 bases from J; bases unmatched to any gene: 13. The CDR3 loop spans 15 amino acids. Germline-derived CDR1 and CDR2 are MNHEY and SMNVEV (reference sequence). The CDR3 is CASRDRLAELSEQYF. Written as DNA, the CDR3 is TGTGCCAGCAGAGACAGACTAGCGGAACTATCGGAGCAGTACTTC.

This chain uses TRBV27 with TRBJ2-2, with 7 bases aligning to TRBD2. The CDR3 contains 14 residues. In germline, CDR1 is MNHEY, CDR2 SMNVEV (reference sequence). Unmatched junction bases numbered 3, after V lost 3 bases and J lost 5 bases. CDR3: CASSFGAGTGELFF. The CDR3 DNA reads as TGTGCCAGCAGTTTTGGAGCGGGGACCGGGGAGCTGTTTTTT.

This chain links TRBV5-6 with TRBJ1-4, with D possibly TRBD1 on 6 matching bases. With 4 bases removed from V and 1 base from J, the gap between germline ends came to 14 bases. The CDR3 is made up of 16 amino acids. CDR1 is SGHDT and CDR2 is YYEEEE in the germline V gene. The CDR3 DNA follows: TGTGCCAGCAGCACACGACAGGCGGGAACTAATGAAAAACTGTTTTTT. Translation: CASSTRQAGTNEKLFF.

To note about this clone: One junction end disagrees with the germline gene, perhaps due to a read error. This chain links TRBV5-6 with TRBJ1-2; D uncertain. CDR3 length equals 13 residues. Germline V CDR1 and CDR2: SGHDT, YYEEEE. CDR3 in DNA: TGTGCCAGCAGCTTGGTCGGGAGGCCTCGACTCAACTTC. As protein: CASSLVGRPRLNF.

This chain joins TRBV7-8 and TRBJ2-2; a weak D match, TRBD1 (6 bases). The CDR3 runs to 16 residues. Per germline, CDR1 SGHVS and CDR2 FQNEAQ. Trimming cost V 1 base and J 3 bases, with 12 bases left between them. The CDR3 loop reads CASSLGTTGYTGELFF. CDR3 nucleotides: TGTGCCAGCAGCTTAGGGACCACAGGGTACACCGGGGAGCTGTTTTTT.